The subject of this entry is one T cell receptor (beta chain). CDR3 size: 13 residues. Germline trimming cut 6 bases from V and 8 bases from J; bases unmatched to any gene: 8. Germline loops: CDR1 WNHNN, CDR2 SYGVQD (reference sequence). Authors' data handling: Amplification of reference gene primers provided the estimated nucleated cell counts. Here immunoSEQ multiplex PCR was the method, and the copy in TCRdb shows in-frame clones only, minus some. That table is the source of V, J and clone size, and D and trimming were worked out from the DNA. Of about 190,000 clones listed, around 87% were seen once; the top ten hold 0.62%. The data originate from a study of blood T cell repertoires in COVID-19.

The origin of this receptor is a man in his fifties with acute or convalescent COVID-19. Material for sequencing was peripheral blood. The V call is TRBV10-1, the J call TRBJ1-1; 8 positions agree with TRBD1. CDR3 nucleotide sequence: TGCGCCAGCAGACCCGACAGGGGCCCCGAAGCTTTCTTT. It translates to CASRPDRGPEAFF.